This TCR beta chain was sequenced during a study of blood T cells in healthy people across ages. Study overall: Roughly one uniquely barcoded beta molecule per two T cells was captured.

This CDR3 comprises 13 residues. Germline CDR1 is SQVTM and CDR2 is ANQGSEA. V lost 7 bases, J lost 5 bases, and 10 bases stayed unmatched. Overall study findings and caveats: The unsorted PBMCs prevented any conclusive comparison of naive versus antigen-experienced cells.

PCR was performed a second time for about 7 to 12 cycles using a sample-barcoded 5' primer and a J-beta primer mix. Via MiXCR, TCRdb re-called the 5' RACE reads, giving one row per CDR3 protein. The sample includes roughly 2 million distinct CDR3 sequences, around 48% seen only once; the top ten take over 2%. For this clonotype: The antigen remains unidentified.

Each donor supplied around 9.6 milliliters of peripheral blood. The specimen sequenced was blood. The rearrangement joins TRBV29-1 to TRBJ2-7; the match to TRBD1 covers 8 bases. This receptor was identified in a woman aged 40 to 55 in good health. Written as DNA, the CDR3 is TGCAGCGCTGTACCGGGACAGGCCAACGAGCAGTACTTC. Translation gives CSAVPGQANEQYF.